The 21 T cell receptor beta chains listed next were all sequenced from one sample in a study of blood T cell repertoires in COVID-19 (dated by TCRdb to the early 2020s). The library was produced with the immunoSEQ multiplex PCR assay. TCRdb mirrors the immuneACCESS table, restricted to in-frame sequences. Some clones are absent from its copies; in checked studies, under half trace to an unresolved V gene, and the reason for the others is unknown. The sample profile shows 150,000 or so clones; roughly 86% of them were found once. The ten largest account for approximately 1.4% of the sample. The sequenced sample was peripheral blood. The receptors originated from a woman between 45 and 65 years old with acute or convalescent COVID-19.

The chain is built from TRBV7-2 and TRBJ1-2, with TRBD1 matching over 8 bases. Losses at the gene ends were 5 bases for V and 3 bases for J; bases not matched to a gene: 5. This CDR3 is built from 14 residues. The germline gives CDR1 SGHTA, CDR2 FQGNSA. The DNA for the CDR3 is TGTGCCAGCAGCCCCCAGACAGGGGACTATGGCTACACCTTC. Translation: CASSPQTGDYGYTF.

The gene calls are TRBV3-1 (or the pseudogene TRBV3-2) and TRBJ1-4; D not certain. Trimming left V 5 bases short and J 0 bases short, with 10 bases between. The CDR3 is made up of 15 amino acids. The germline gives CDR1 LGHDT, CDR2 YNNKEL (reference sequence). The chain's CDR3 is CASSARHATNEKLFF. CDR3 sequence (DNA): TGTGCCAGCAGCGCGCGACACGCAACTAATGAAAAACTGTTTTTT.

Here the CDR3 reads CASSLEGGYGYTF. CDR3 DNA sequence: TGTGCCAGCAGCCTCGAGGGGGGGTATGGCTACACCTTC. The rearrangement joins TRBV9 to TRBJ1-2, with D possibly matching TRBD1 (6 bases). Trimming cost V 4 bases and J 5 bases, with 12 bases left between them. CDR1 is SGDLS, CDR2 YYNGEE, per germline. This CDR3 has 13 residues.

The CDR3 region has the DNA TGTGCCACCAGTGATTTGGGGCGGGAGGGGGAAGCAGATACGCAGTATTTT. This encodes CATSDLGREGEADTQYF. V usage is TRBV24-1 and J usage is TRBJ2-3, with 9 bases matching TRBD2. V was clipped by 0 bases and J by 4 bases; unmatched bases: 7. The CDR3 sequence is 17 residues long. Looked up from germline, CDR1 is KGHDR and CDR2 is SFDVKD.

The rearrangement joins TRBV18 to TRBJ2-3; TRBD2 agrees at 8 bases. Germline CDR1 is KGHSH and CDR2 is LQKENI. Germline trimming cut 3 bases from V and 2 bases from J; bases unmatched to any gene: 10. CDR3 length: 17 amino acids. The CDR3 loop is CASSPLSSGPITDTQYF. Here the CDR3 DNA reads TGTGCCAGCTCACCGCTTTCTAGCGGGCCGATCACAGATACGCAGTATTTT.

This chain links TRBV2 with TRBJ2-7, with D tentatively TRBD2 (5 bases). Germline lookup yields CDR1 SNHLY and CDR2 FYNNEI. V lost 6 bases and J 8 bases, leaving 14 bases between the germline ends. The CDR3 covers 12 residues. Here the CDR3 DNA reads TGTGCCAGCAGCGACCAAGGACTTCAGCAGTACTTC. Its translation is CASSDQGLQQYF.

CDR3 protein: CASSPSPGLGRYNEQFF. The CDR3 DNA sequence: TGTGCCAGCAGCCCCAGCCCGGGACTAGGGCGGTACAATGAGCAGTTCTTC. The V gene is TRBV7-6, the J gene TRBJ2-1, with 8 bases matching TRBD2. The germline gives CDR1 SGHVS, CDR2 FNYEAQ. V gave up 5 bases and J gave up 4 bases; unmatched junction bases: 13. This CDR3 is 17 amino acids long. Complete variable domain (other parts from reference TRBV7-6 and TRBJ2-1): GAGVSQSPRYKVTKRGQDVALRCDPISGHVSLYWYRQALGQGPEFLTYFNYEAQQDKSGLPNDRFSAERPEGSISTLTIQRTEQRDSAMYRCASSPSPGLGRYNEQFFGPGTRLTVL.

This chain connects TRBV9 to TRBJ2-2; 15 bases agree with TRBD2. The germline V gene encodes CDR1 SGDLS and CDR2 YYNGEE. This CDR3 contains 18 residues. The trim removed 7 bases at V and 0 bases at J, leaving 7 bases unmatched. The CDR3 coding sequence is TGTGCCAGCGGTGGACTAGCGGGAGGGACTTCGAACACCGGGGAGCTGTTTTTT. Translating it yields CASGGLAGGTSNTGELFF.

The chain recombines TRBV4-3 with TRBJ2-2; 11 bases map to TRBD2. The V and J ends lost 1 base and 4 bases, in that order; junction bases with no gene match: 8. The CDR3 loop spans 18 amino acids. CDR1 is LGHNA and CDR2 is YSLEER in the germline V gene. CDR3 residues: CASSQAISGGARTGELFF. As DNA, the CDR3 is TGCGCCAGCAGCCAAGCGATTAGCGGGGGGGCCCGCACCGGGGAGCTGTTTTTT.

The chain uses TRBV11-2 and TRBJ1-6; possible D gene TRBD1, 6 bases. V gave up 5 bases and J gave up 7 bases, with 9 bases separating them. CDR1 is SGHAT and CDR2 is FQNNGV in the germline V gene. The CDR3 contains 13 residues. The CDR3 bases are TGTGCCAGCAGCCCTCAGGGGAATTCACCCCTCCACTTT. This codes for CASSPQGNSPLHF.

The CDR3 here is CASHALGGSHGYTF. CDR3 nucleotide sequence: TGTGCCAGCCACGCCCTGGGAGGGTCCCATGGCTACACCTTC. The genes are TRBV7-2 and TRBJ1-2; unclear D gene. From germline, CDR1 is SGHTA and CDR2 FQGNSA. Trimming removed 8 bases at V and 6 bases at J, with 19 bases between. The CDR3 contains 14 residues.

This rearrangement joins TRBV7-8 to TRBJ2-3, with a possible D match to TRBD2 (6 bases). The V and J ends lost 5 bases and 0 bases respectively, with 6 bases between them. This CDR3 has 13 residues. The germline gives CDR1 SGHVS, CDR2 FQNEAQ. Here the CDR3 DNA reads TGTGCCAGCAGCGGGACTAGCACAGATACGCAGTATTTT. Residues: CASSGTSTDTQYF.

V and J are TRBV19 and TRBJ2-3; 10 bases map to TRBD2. Germline values: CDR1 LNHDA, CDR2 SQIVND (reference sequence). Trimming removed 9 bases from V and 1 base from J; junction bases left unmatched: 4. The CDR3 sequence is 14 residues long. In DNA, the CDR3 is TGTGCCAGCACTAGCGGGGAAGGCACAGATACGCAGTATTTT. Protein product: CASTSGEGTDTQYF.

The chain is built from TRBV7-2 and TRBJ1-2, with D possibly TRBD1 on 6 matching bases. Germline CDR1 and CDR2: SGHTA and FQGNSA. This CDR3 contains 14 residues. Trimming took 2 bases from V and 3 from J, leaving 10 bases between them. Here the CDR3 reads CASSLYRVDYGYTF. The CDR3 DNA follows: TGTGCCAGCAGCTTATACAGGGTGGACTATGGCTACACCTTC.

The chain carries TRBV6-5 and TRBJ2-2; no reliable D call. Germline V lookup: CDR1 MNHEY, CDR2 SVGAGI. The CDR3 totals 15 residues. V lost 2 bases to trimming and J lost 6 bases, with 13 bases between them. The CDR3 here is CASSYDVSSSGELFF. CDR3 bases: TGTGCCAGCAGTTACGATGTGAGCTCCTCCGGGGAGCTGTTTTTT.

This clone has just one count. The chain links TRBV7-9 to TRBJ1-4; unclear D gene. The CDR3 contains 11 residues. Trimming shortened V by 10 bases and J by 0 bases, and 3 bases separated the two germline ends. In germline, CDR1 is SEHNR, CDR2 FQNEAQ (reference sequence). The CDR3 reads CATTTNEKLFF. The DNA of the CDR3 is TGTGCCACAACAACTAATGAAAAACTGTTTTTT.

This chain connects TRBV6-1 to TRBJ1-5; D gene uncertain. The CDR3 consists of 16 residues. V lost 4 bases and J 6 bases, leaving 19 bases between the germline ends. Germline CDR1 is MNHNS and CDR2 is SASEGT. The CDR3, as DNA: TGTGCCAGCAGTGCACACGGGGAAGTGAGTGGTCAGCCCCAGCATTTT. This sequence encodes CASSAHGEVSGQPQHF.

V is TRBV18 and J is TRBJ1-1, with a tentative D call TRBD1 (6 bases). From germline, CDR1 is KGHSH and CDR2 LQKENI. This CDR3 is 13 amino acids long. Trimming stripped 6 bases from V and 1 base from J, with 9 bases between. CDR3 protein: CASSTGTNTEAFF. The CDR3, as DNA: TGTGCCAGCTCGACAGGTACGAACACTGAAGCTTTCTTT.

V usage is TRBV3-1 (or the pseudogene TRBV3-2) and J usage is TRBJ1-1, with TRBD1 matching 9 bases. Germline CDR1 and CDR2: LGHDT and YNNKEL (reference sequence). J lost 11 bases, V lost 4 bases, and 8 bases had no gene match. This CDR3 is built from 13 residues. CDR3 residues: CASSPTLTGGAFF. For the CDR3, the DNA is TGTGCCAGCAGCCCGACCCTGACAGGGGGTGCTTTCTTT.

The table lists this clone with a few counts. The J gene is TRBJ2-2, the V gene TRBV12-3 or TRBV12-4; D remains unclear. The V end was cut by 6 bases, the J end by 7 bases, with 12 bases between. The CDR3 sequence is 13 residues long. In DNA, the CDR3 is TGTGCCAGCAGCCGTCCTTACGGCGGGGAGCTGTTTTTT. Protein: CASSRPYGGELFF.

The gene calls are TRBV5-1 and TRBJ2-7, with D possibly being TRBD1 (6 bases). There are 12 residues in the CDR3. Germline V CDR1 and CDR2: SGHRS, YFSETQ. V lost 1 base and J lost 5, with 7 bases in between. CDR3 sequence: CASSLSGDEQYF. The CDR3 DNA reads as TGCGCCAGCAGCTTGTCAGGGGACGAGCAGTACTTC.